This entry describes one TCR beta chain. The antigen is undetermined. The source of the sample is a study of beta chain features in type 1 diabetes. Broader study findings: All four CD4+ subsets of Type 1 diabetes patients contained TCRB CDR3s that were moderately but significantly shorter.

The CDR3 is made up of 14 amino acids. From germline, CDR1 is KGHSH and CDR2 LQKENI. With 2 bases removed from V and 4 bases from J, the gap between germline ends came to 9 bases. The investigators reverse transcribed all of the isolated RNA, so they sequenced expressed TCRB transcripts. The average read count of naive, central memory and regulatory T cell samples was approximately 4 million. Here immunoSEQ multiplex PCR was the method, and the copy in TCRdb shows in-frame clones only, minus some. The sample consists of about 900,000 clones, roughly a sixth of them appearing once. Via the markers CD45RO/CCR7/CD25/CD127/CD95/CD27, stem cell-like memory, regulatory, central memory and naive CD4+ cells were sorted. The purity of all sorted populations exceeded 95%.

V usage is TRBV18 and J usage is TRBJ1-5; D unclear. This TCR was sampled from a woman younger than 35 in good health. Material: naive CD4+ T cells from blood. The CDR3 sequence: CASSPGITNQPQHF. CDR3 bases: TGTGCCAGCTCACCAGGGATAACAAATCAGCCCCAGCATTTT.